The clone carrying this T cell receptor beta chain was detected only once. The CDR3 consists of 15 residues. Between the trimmed V and J ends, which lost 3 bases and 0 bases, there was a span of 6 bases. Germline CDR1 and CDR2: MDHEN and SYDVKM. This entry belongs to a study of graft-versus-host responses after intestinal transplantation. Data came from immunoSEQ multiplex PCR; TCRdb stores just in-frame clones and leaves some out. This table holds about 57,000 clones, 70% to 90% found once. The V gene is TRBV28, the J gene TRBJ1-6; D gene unclear. The input for sequencing was PBMCs, taken 26 days after transplant. The sequence was collected from a human patient who received an intestinal transplant, so some T cells may come from the graft donor. CDR3 coding DNA: TGTGCCAGCAGTTTCTTCAGCTCCTATAATTCACCCCTCCACTTT. This encodes CASSFFSSYNSPLHF.